This entry describes one T cell receptor beta chain. This table comes from immunoSEQ multiplex PCR, and its TCRdb copy is limited to in-frame clones, with some not included. This sample has tens of thousands of clones; 90% occur once, and the top ten carry less than 4.5%. The sample is drawn from a study of control samples from healthy donors and cancer patients. There are 14 residues in the CDR3. J was trimmed by 4 bases and V by 6 bases; bases with no gene match: 8. Germline CDR1 is MNHEY and CDR2 is SVGAGI. The receptor was derived from a woman aged 18-29 years in good health. The sequenced sample was blood. This sequence joins TRBV6-5 and TRBJ1-1; 7 bases fit TRBD1. The CDR3 DNA reads as TGTGCCAGCAGAGTGACAGGGTTGGGCACTGAAGCTTTCTTT. Encoded protein: CASRVTGLGTEAFF.